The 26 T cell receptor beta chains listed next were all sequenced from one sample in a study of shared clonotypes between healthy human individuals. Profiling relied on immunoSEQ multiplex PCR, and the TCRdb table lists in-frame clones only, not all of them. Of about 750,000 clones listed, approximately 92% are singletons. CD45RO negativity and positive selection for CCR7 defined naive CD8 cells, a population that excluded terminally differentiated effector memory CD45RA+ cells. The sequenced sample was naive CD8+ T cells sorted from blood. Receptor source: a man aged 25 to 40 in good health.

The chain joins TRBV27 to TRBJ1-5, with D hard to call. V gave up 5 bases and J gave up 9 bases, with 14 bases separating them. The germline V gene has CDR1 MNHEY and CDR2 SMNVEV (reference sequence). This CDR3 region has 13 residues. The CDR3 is CASSTTPSRPQHF. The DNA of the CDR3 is TGTGCCAGCAGTACCACACCAAGTCGGCCCCAGCATTTT.

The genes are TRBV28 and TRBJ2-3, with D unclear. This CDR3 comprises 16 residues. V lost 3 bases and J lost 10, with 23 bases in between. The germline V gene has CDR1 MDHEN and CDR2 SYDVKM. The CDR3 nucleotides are TGTGCCAGCAGTTTTCGAAAGGCTCCTTTTAGGGAATCGCAGTATTTT. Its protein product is CASSFRKAPFRESQYF.

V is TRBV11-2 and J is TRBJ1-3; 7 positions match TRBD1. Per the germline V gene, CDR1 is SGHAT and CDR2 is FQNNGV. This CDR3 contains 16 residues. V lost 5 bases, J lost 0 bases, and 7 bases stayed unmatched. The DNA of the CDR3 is TGTGCCAGCAGCGACCCTGACAGGGACTCTGGAAACACCATATATTTT. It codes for CASSDPDRDSGNTIYF.

The CDR3 DNA is TGTGCCATCAGTGAGAATAGGGGAGGCGGCTACGAGCAGTACTTC. This sequence encodes CAISENRGGGYEQYF. This rearrangement joins TRBV10-3 to TRBJ2-7, with D maybe TRBD2 (6 bases). Germline V gene sequence: CDR1 ENHRY, CDR2 SYGVKD. CDR3 size: 15 residues. V was shortened by 2 bases and J by 3 bases, with 14 bases between the two germline ends.

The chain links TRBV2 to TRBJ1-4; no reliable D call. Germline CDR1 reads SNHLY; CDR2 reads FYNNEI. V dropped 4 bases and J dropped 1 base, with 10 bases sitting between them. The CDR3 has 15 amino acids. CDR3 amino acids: CASSGGARTNEKLFF. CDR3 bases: TGTGCCAGCAGTGGAGGAGCGCGAACTAATGAAAAACTGTTTTTT.

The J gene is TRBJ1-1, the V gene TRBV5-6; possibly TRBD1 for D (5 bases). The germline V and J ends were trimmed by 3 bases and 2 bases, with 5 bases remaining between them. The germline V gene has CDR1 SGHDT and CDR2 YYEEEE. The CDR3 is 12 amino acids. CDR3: CASSWTNTEAFF. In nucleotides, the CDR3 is TGTGCCAGCAGCTGGACAAACACTGAAGCTTTCTTT.

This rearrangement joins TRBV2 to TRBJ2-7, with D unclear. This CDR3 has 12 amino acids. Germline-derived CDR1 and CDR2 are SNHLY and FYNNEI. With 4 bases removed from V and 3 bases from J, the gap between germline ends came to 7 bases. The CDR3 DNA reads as TGTGCCAGCAGTGTAGTAGTCTACGAGCAGTACTTC. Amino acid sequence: CASSVVVYEQYF.

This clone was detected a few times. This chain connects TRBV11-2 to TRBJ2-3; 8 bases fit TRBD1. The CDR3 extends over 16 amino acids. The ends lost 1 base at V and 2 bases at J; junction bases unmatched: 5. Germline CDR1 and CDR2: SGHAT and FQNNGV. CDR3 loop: CASSLVRTGITDTQYF. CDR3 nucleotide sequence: TGTGCCAGCAGCTTAGTGAGGACAGGGATCACAGATACGCAGTATTTT.

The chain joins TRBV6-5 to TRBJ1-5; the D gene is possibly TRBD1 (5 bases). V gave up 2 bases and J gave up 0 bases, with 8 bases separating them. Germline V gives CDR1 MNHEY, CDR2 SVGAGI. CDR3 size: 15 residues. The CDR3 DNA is TGTGCCAGCAGTTACACAGGATTTAGCAATCAGCCCCAGCATTTT. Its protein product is CASSYTGFSNQPQHF.

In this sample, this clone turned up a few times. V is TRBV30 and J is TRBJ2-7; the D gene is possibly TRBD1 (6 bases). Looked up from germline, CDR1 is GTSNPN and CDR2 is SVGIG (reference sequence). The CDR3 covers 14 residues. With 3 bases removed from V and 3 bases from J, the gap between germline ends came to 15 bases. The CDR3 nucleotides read TGTGCCTGGAGAGAGAGCAGGGGTAGCTACGAGCAGTACTTC. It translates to CAWRESRGSYEQYF.

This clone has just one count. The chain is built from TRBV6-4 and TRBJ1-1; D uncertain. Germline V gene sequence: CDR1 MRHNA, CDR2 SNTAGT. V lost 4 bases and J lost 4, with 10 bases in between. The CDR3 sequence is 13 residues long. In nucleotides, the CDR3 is TGTGCCAGCAGTGCTGGGGTCGGCACTGAAGCTTTCTTT. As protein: CASSAGVGTEAFF.

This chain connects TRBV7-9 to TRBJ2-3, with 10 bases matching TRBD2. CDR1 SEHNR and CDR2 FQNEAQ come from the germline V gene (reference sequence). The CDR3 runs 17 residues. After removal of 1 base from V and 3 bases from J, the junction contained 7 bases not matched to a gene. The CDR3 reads CASSLVSSGSGTDTQYF. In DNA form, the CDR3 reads TGTGCCAGCAGCTTAGTGTCTAGCGGGAGTGGGACAGATACGCAGTATTTT.

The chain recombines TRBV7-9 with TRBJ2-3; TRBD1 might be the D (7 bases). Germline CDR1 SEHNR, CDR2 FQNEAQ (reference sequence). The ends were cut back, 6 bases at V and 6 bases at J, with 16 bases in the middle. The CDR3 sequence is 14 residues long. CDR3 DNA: TGTGCCAGCAGTCCCCCAGGGGGGTTGGATACGCAGTATTTT. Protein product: CASSPPGGLDTQYF.

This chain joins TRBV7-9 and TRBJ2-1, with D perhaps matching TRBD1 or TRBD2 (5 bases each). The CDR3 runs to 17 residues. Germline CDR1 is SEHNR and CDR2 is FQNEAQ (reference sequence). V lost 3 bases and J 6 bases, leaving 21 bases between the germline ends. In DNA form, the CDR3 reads TGTGCCAGCAGCTTCCCCCCCCCGGGACCCCAAGTCAATGAGCAGTTCTTC. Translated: CASSFPPPGPQVNEQFF.

The CDR3 reads CASSEGRLPGYGYTF. Written as DNA, the CDR3 is TGTGCCAGCAGTGAGGGACGCCTACCGGGCTATGGCTACACCTTC. This chain uses TRBV6-1 with TRBJ1-2, with D possibly being TRBD1 (5 bases). This CDR3 spans 15 amino acids. V dropped 3 bases and J dropped 4 bases, with 15 bases sitting between them. The V gene's germline CDR1 is MNHNS and CDR2 SASEGT.

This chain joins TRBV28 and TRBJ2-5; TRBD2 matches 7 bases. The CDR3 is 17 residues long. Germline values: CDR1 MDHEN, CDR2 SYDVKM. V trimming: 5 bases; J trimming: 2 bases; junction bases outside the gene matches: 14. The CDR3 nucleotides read TGTGCCAGCAGTCCCAGTGATGGAGCGGGGAGGCAAGAGACCCAGTACTTC. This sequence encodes CASSPSDGAGRQETQYF.

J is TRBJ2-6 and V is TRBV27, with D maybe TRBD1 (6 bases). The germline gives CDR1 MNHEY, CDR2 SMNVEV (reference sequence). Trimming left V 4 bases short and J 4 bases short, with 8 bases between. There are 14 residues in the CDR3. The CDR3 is CASSSGQGANVLTF. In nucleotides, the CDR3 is TGTGCCAGCAGTTCTGGACAGGGGGCCAACGTCCTGACTTTC.

The CDR3 region is CASSLLGEGVSAYEQYF. CDR3 in DNA: TGTGCCAGCAGCTTACTCGGAGAGGGGGTAAGCGCCTACGAGCAGTACTTC. The V and J genes are TRBV7-9 and TRBJ2-7; tentatively, D is TRBD1 (6 bases). The CDR3 consists of 17 residues. Deletions cut 2 bases from V and 2 bases from J, with 19 bases between. CDR1 and CDR2 (germline): SEHNR, FQNEAQ (reference sequence).

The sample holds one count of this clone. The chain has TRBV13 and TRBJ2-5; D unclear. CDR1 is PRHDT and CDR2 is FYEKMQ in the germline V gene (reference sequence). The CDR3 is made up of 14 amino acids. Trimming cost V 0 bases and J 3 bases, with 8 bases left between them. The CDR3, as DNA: TGTGCCAGCAGCTTAGGGGCTGGGGAAGAGACCCAGTACTTC. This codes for CASSLGAGEETQYF.

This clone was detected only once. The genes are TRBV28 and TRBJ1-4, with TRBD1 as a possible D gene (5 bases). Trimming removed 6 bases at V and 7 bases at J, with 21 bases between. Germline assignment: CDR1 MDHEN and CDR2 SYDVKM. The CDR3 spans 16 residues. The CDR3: CASSAPPGLASEKLFF. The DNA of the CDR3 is TGTGCCAGCAGCGCCCCCCCGGGGCTGGCGAGTGAAAAACTGTTTTTT. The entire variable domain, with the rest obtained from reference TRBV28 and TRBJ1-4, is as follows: DVKVTQSSRYLVKRTGEKVFLECVQDMDHENMFWYRQDPGLGLRLIYFSYDVKMKEKGDIPEGYSVSREKKERFSLILESASTNQTSMYLCASSAPPGLASEKLFFGSGTQLSVL.

The CDR3 is CASTFRELPQETQYF. CDR3 bases: TGTGCCAGCACCTTCAGGGAATTACCTCAAGAGACCCAGTACTTC. The chain links TRBV7-8 to TRBJ2-5, with D possibly being TRBD1 (5 bases). The CDR3 is 15 amino acids. Trimming took 7 bases from V and 2 from J, leaving 17 bases between them. Germline lookup yields CDR1 SGHVS and CDR2 FQNEAQ.

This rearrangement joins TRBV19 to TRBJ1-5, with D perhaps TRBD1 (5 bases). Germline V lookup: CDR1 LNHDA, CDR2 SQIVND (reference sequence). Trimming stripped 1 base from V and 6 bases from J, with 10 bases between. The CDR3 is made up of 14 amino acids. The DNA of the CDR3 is TGTGCCAGTAGTATAGTAGGGGAAAGTCAGCCCCAGCATTTT. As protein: CASSIVGESQPQHF.

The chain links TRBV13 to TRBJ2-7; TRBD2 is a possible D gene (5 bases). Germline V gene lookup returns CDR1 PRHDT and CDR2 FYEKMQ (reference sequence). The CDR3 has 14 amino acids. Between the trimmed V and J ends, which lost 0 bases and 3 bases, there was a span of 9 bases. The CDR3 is CASSLGGVYYEQYF. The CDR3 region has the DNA TGTGCCAGCAGCTTAGGCGGGGTGTACTACGAGCAGTACTTC.

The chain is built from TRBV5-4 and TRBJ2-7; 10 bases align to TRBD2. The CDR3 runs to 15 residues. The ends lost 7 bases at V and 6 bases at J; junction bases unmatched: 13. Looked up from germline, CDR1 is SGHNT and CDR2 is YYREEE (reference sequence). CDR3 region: CASQTAGGPAAEQYF. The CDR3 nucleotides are TGTGCCAGCCAAACAGCGGGAGGGCCGGCGGCCGAGCAGTACTTC.

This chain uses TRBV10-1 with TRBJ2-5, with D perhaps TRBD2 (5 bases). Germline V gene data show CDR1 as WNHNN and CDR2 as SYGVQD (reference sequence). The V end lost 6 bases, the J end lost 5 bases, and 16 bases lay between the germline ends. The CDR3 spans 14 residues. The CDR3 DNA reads TGCGCCAGCAGGAACGGGCCGAGGGAGGAGACCCAGTACTTC. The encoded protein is CASRNGPREETQYF.

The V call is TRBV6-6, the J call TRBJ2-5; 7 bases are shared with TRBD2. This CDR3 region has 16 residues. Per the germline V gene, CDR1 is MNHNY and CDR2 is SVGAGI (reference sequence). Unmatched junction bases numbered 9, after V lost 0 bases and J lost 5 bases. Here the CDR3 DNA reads TGTGCCAGCAGTTACTCCGGGGGGATAGTTTCGGAGACCCAGTACTTC. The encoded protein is CASSYSGGIVSETQYF.